The T cell receptor beta chain described here comes from a study of T cells after yellow fever vaccination. TCRdb passed the 5' RACE reads through MiXCR, listing each CDR3 protein once. Among 250,000 to 400,000 distinct CDR3 sequences listed, about 4.5% were seen once. Germline trimming cut 1 base from V and 3 bases from J; bases unmatched to any gene: 3. The CDR3 is 15 amino acids. Per the germline V gene, CDR1 is SGHRS and CDR2 is YFSETQ. The sequencing used PBMCs, collected 15 days after the yellow fever booster vaccination. This TCR derives from a man between 18 and 29 years old who received the YFV17D yellow fever vaccine. V usage is TRBV5-1 and J usage is TRBJ2-2; 7 bases map to TRBD1. CDR3 amino acids: CASSLIGGDTGELFF. In DNA, the CDR3 is TGCGCCAGCAGCTTGATAGGGGGCGACACCGGGGAGCTGTTTTTT.